This TCR beta chain stems from a study of blood T cell repertoires in COVID-19. In the study's own analysis: It was from reference gene primer amplification that nucleated cell counts were estimated. Sequencing was performed with immunoSEQ multiplex PCR; in TCRdb, only in-frame clones are kept and a portion is missing. V, J and clone size derive from that table, while D and trimming were established from the DNA sequence. The sample gives about 170,000 clones, about four fifths of which show up once; around 2.7% is in the top ten. Trimming stripped 3 bases from V and 5 bases from J, with 8 bases between. From germline, CDR1 is MNHEY and CDR2 SVGAGI. This CDR3 region has 13 residues.

Specimen: peripheral blood. The sequence was collected from a woman older than 75 with COVID-19, enrolled during active disease. This chain uses TRBV6-5 with TRBJ1-3; D ambiguous. The chain's CDR3 is CASSYNARNTIYF. Here the CDR3 DNA reads TGTGCCAGCAGTTATAACGCGAGAAACACCATATATTTT.